This TCR beta chain was retrieved from a study of regulatory T cells in long-lasting Graves disease. The time point is: newly diagnosed GD, antithyroid drugs for less than 3 months. Making the TCR library involved RNA that had been extracted from PBMCs. Patients came from an endocrinology department in Xi'an, China. This clonotype has a count of ten or more. What it binds is unknown. Study outcomes and limitations: Shared public clonotypes totalled about 2,800 in persistent patients, compared with 966 in new patients.

Germline V gene data show CDR1 as MGHRA and CDR2 as YSYEKL. V dropped 4 bases and J dropped 4 bases, with 10 bases sitting between them. This CDR3 comprises 13 residues. Library construction for TCR beta used iRepertoire HTBI primers and Arm-PCR of CDR3 regions. Each CDR3 protein is one row after TCRdb ran MiXCR on the multiplex PCR reads. The sample records 350,000 to 400,000 distinct CDR3 sequences, around 15% being singletons. The sequence came from a female donor with Graves disease. Sequenced material: peripheral blood mononuclear cells (PBMCs), taken at new diagnosis, from a patient treated with antithyroid drugs. The gene calls are TRBV4-1 and TRBJ2-5, with D possibly TRBD1 on 6 matching bases. CDR3 coding DNA: TGCGCCAGCAGCCCCGGACAGTTAGAGACCCAGTACTTC. Translated: CASSPGQLETQYF.